One T cell receptor beta chain is described in this entry. The data are from a study of blood T cell repertoires in COVID-19. Study as a whole: From T cells, B-cell-depleted T cells, or PBMCs came the material, which was cDNA or gDNA.

Here immunoSEQ multiplex PCR was the method, and the copy in TCRdb shows in-frame clones only, minus some. The profile shows around 170,000 clones, roughly 88% of them singletons. The sequenced sample was PBMCs or T cells enriched from blood (not recorded which). The receptor comes from a woman between 18 and 29 years old who had recovered from COVID-19.

In DNA, the CDR3 is TGTGCCAGCAGAGAGACAGGGAGCCTCTTGGCCCTCCACTTT. This codes for CASRETGSLLALHF. V usage is TRBV28 and J usage is TRBJ1-6, with 7 bases lining up with TRBD1. CDR3 length equals 14 residues. After removal of 6 bases from V and 14 bases from J, the junction contained 13 bases not matched to a gene. Germline V CDR1 and CDR2: MDHEN, SYDVKM.